The source of this T cell receptor (beta chain) is a study of blood T cells in healthy people across ages (dated by TCRdb to about 2015). Turning to the overall study: In model experiments, roughly one uniquely barcoded TCR beta cDNA molecule per two T cells was captured by template switching. The donors were divided into four age groups: young (average about 15 years), middle-aged (approximately 41), aged (around 59) and long-lived (around 87). Age-related changes in TCR beta repertoire diversity were measured in the study by deep sequencing normalized with unique cDNA molecular identifiers. Donors of different ages were randomly distributed across sequencing lanes to avoid experimental bias. For two donors (one aged 18 to 29 and one aged 80 or older), the study analyzed two additional independent replicas of 1 million unique cDNA reads from the same blood draw.

The donors were a few dozen Caucasian individuals from Russia, aged roughly 6 to 100 years, who were systemically healthy. Around 10 milliliters of peripheral blood were collected from each donor into EDTA-treated Vacutainer tubes. PBMCs were isolated by Ficoll-Paque density-gradient centrifugation, with at least 7 million obtained per sample. Total RNA, at least 6 micrograms per sample, was extracted from PBMCs with Trizol reagent. The percentages of naive CD45RAhigh/CD27high T cells were determined by flow cytometry on a PBMC aliquot from every donor. Trimming costs V 3 bases and J 13 bases, and their ends lie 25 bases apart. Per the germline V gene (reference sequence), DFQATT is the CDR1 and SNEGSKA is the CDR2. Its CDR3 holds 15 amino acids, cysteine through phenylalanine. Just CDR3 DNA is preserved here, 45 bases in frame from base 1. The protocol used for the library was 5' RACE. Instrument used: Illumina HiSeq 2500. A second PCR of roughly 6 to 12 cycles was run with a J-beta primer mix and a sample-barcoded 5' primer. A unique molecular identifier was introduced onto each TCR beta cDNA molecule by a template-switch 5' adaptor carrying 12 random nucleotides. Each sample yielded at least 2.5 million CDR3-containing paired-end reads. The Mint cDNA synthesis kit, primed by a TRBC-specific oligonucleotide, was used to synthesize first-strand cDNA from all RNA. Following uracil-DNA glycosylase treatment, a first 18-cycle PCR with universal primers M1SS and BC2_uni_R was performed on all cDNA. The paper's processing steps were these. Normalization of each sample was performed by random selection of 1 million high-quality reads, each carrying a distinct molecular identifier. Reads with shared molecular identifiers were discarded instead of being binned into consensus sequences. MiTCR, run with a Q25 quality threshold and the strictest error-elimination algorithm, handled CDR3 identification, clonotype clustering and error correction. A nonparametric unseen species model using Euler transformation provided a lower-bound estimate of total TCR beta diversity. In-frame beta chains were kept once TCRdb had trimmed the public reads at Q25 with fastp and called clones with MiXCR. Rows are combined by CDR3 protein, so each entry shows the most common genes and DNA. The V and J calls reflect TCRdb's pipeline rather than the authors' work. This sample holds 1,500,000 or so distinct CDR3 sequences; less than 45% were observed only once. The ten largest clonotypes hold about 4.1% of the sample.

What the research found in general, with its limitations: Estimates of total diversity based on one million sequenced T cells were considered lower bounds and underestimates. There was a strong correlation between observed TCR beta diversity and the percentage of naive T cells measured by flow cytometry. Compared with the aged group, the long-lived group had more naive CD4+ T cells, fewer expanded clones and increased TCR diversity, a pattern suggesting age selection. As age increased, observed TCR beta diversity per million T cells dropped in a roughly linear way, and a significant reduction was already evident by age about 40. Since profiling was done on bulk unsorted PBMCs, naive and antigen-experienced compartments could not be conclusively compared. The CMV infection status of donors was not known, potentially confounding age-related changes in expanded clonotypes.

As for this clonotype: Its binding antigen is unknown. It has no much larger one-base neighbor in the sample; base qualities were not kept.

This receptor was obtained from a woman aged 18 to 35 in good health. The specimen sequenced was blood. The rearrangement joined TRBV20-1 to TRBJ2-1; the D segment may tentatively be TRBD1 or TRBD2, each giving 5 matched bases. CDR3 sequence: CSASEKGTQRETQFF. The nucleotide sequence is given as TGCAGTGCTAGTGAGAAAGGGACGCAGAGAGAGACCCAGTTCTTC.